These T cell receptor beta chains were read from a single sample in a study of cytomegalovirus exposure and HLA in healthy donors. The method was immunoSEQ multiplex PCR; TCRdb's version includes in-frame clones alone and lacks a portion of them. The table has 110,000 or so clones, around 76% seen once; the top ten hold more than 15%. Sample: PBMCs. All receptors come from a man in his fifties or sixties in good health and CMV-seropositive. CDR3s include the opening cysteine and the closing phenylalanine or tryptophan. The order of the fields is J gene, V gene, D gene, clone size, CDR3 protein, CDR3 DNA. A D gene is named only where the DNA matches it firmly. Clone sizes are given selectively: once, few, many, or a class where the clone is expanded.

TRBJ1-3	TRBV5-1	TRBD1	NA	CASSLEGTDSGNTIYF	TGCGCCAGCAGCTTGGAGGGGACAGACTCTGGAAACACCATATATTTT
TRBJ1-2	TRBV29-1	TRBD1	NA	CSVRQGGDYGYTF	TGCAGCGTTAGACAGGGAGGTGACTATGGCTACACCTTC
TRBJ1-4	TRBV28	NA	few	CASRAGGEKLFF	TGTGCCAGCAGGGCAGGAGGGGAAAAACTGTTTTTT
TRBJ2-7	TRBV5-4	NA	NA	CASRQETGSRGEQYF	TGTGCCAGCAGACAAGAAACCGGGTCCCGGGGCGAGCAGTACTTC
TRBJ2-1	TRBV5-1	TRBD1	NA	CASSHKAGTGTYNEQFF	TGCGCCAGCAGCCACAAGGCCGGGACAGGGACATACAATGAGCAGTTCTTC
TRBJ2-7	TRBV5-1	NA	NA	CASSLVQGKNEQYF	TGCGCCAGCAGCTTGGTTCAGGGTAAAAACGAGCAGTACTTC
TRBJ2-3	TRBV10-1	TRBD1	NA	CASSDSGQGTDTQYF	TGCGCCAGCAGTGATTCGGGACAGGGGACAGATACGCAGTATTTT
TRBJ1-5	TRBV10-3	TRBD1	NA	CAISGRDRQPQHF	TGTGCCATCAGTGGTCGGGACAGACAGCCCCAGCATTTT
TRBJ2-3	TRBV29-1	TRBD1	NA	CSVEPGQGKITDTQYF	TGCAGCGTTGAACCAGGACAGGGCAAAATCACAGATACGCAGTATTTT
TRBJ2-3	TRBV7-2	NA	once	CASSLDYSTDTQYF	TGTGCCAGCAGCTTAGACTACAGCACAGATACGCAGTATTTT
TRBJ1-5	TRBV6-7	TRBD1	NA	CASSLPPRDRLRRGNQPQHF	TGTGCCAGCAGCCTTCCGCCCCGGGACAGGCTGCGCAGGGGCAATCAGCCCCAGCATTTT